A single sample gave rise to the 23 T cell receptor beta chains below, sequenced in a study of chemoradiotherapy in HPV16-positive cancers. Sequenced by immunoSEQ multiplex PCR; TCRdb stores in-frame clones only, minus some. The profile shows 65,000 to 80,000 clones, around nine tenths of them singletons. The sequencing used blood, collected from a patient who underwent chemoradiotherapy. Every receptor here comes from a human donor with HPV-associated anogenital cancer.

V and J are TRBV9 and TRBJ2-7; D could derive from TRBD1 or TRBD2 (5 bases each). Trimming pared 0 bases from V and 3 bases from J, leaving 13 bases between. Germline assignment: CDR1 SGDLS and CDR2 YYNGEE. This CDR3 comprises 15 residues. Here the CDR3 reads CASSVASGPSYEQYF. DNA of the CDR3: TGTGCCAGCAGCGTAGCATCGGGGCCTAGCTACGAGCAGTACTTC.

This chain connects TRBV28 to TRBJ1-2; tentative D call: TRBD1 (5 bases). Trimming left V 10 bases short and J 2 bases short, with 14 bases between. The CDR3 consists of 13 residues. The germline gives CDR1 MDHEN, CDR2 SYDVKM. CDR3 bases: TGTGCCACCCGAATTGGGGGAAACTATGGCTACACCTTC. It encodes CATRIGGNYGYTF.

With respect to this clone: A read error may produce the germline difference seen at one junction end. The chain has TRBV6-6 and TRBJ1-1; D not resolved. Germline CDR1 MNHNY, CDR2 SVGAGI (reference sequence). CDR3 size: 12 residues. The CDR3: CASSYSSTEAFF. CDR3 in DNA: TGTGCCAGCAGCTACTCGAGTACTGAAGCTTTCTTT.

This clone has a handful of counts. The V gene is TRBV6-1, the J gene TRBJ1-2; the match to TRBD1 covers 8 bases. Trimming at V came to 3 bases and at J to 8 bases, leaving 5 bases not matched to a gene. CDR3 length equals 13 residues. CDR1 and CDR2 from the germline V gene are MNHNS and SASEGT. CDR3 DNA sequence: TGTGCCAGCAGTGACCAGGGGGCGACCGGCTACACCTTC. Translating it yields CASSDQGATGYTF.

The chain recombines TRBV7-6 with TRBJ2-7; D could derive from TRBD1 or TRBD2 (5 bases each). CDR3 size: 13 residues. Germline V CDR1 and CDR2: SGHVS, FNYEAQ. Between the trimmed V and J ends, which lost 2 bases and 3 bases, there was a span of 8 bases. The CDR3 spells CASSLMRGYEQYF. The CDR3 DNA follows: TGTGCCAGCAGCTTAATGAGGGGCTACGAGCAGTACTTC.

This clone showed up just once. This sequence joins TRBV28 and TRBJ2-7; 8 bases line up with TRBD2. The CDR3 is 15 residues long. Germline CDR1 and CDR2: MDHEN and SYDVKM. V trimming: 6 bases; J trimming: 7 bases; junction bases outside the gene matches: 14. The CDR3 spells CASRLPSSGRGEQYF. In DNA form, the CDR3 reads TGTGCCAGCAGACTACCCTCCAGCGGGAGAGGGGAGCAGTACTTC.

The CDR3 DNA sequence: TGTGCCAGCAGCGGAACCTGGACTAGCGGGAGAGTCCATGAGCAGTTCTTC. Protein: CASSGTWTSGRVHEQFF. The chain has TRBV9 and TRBJ2-1; the match to TRBD2 covers 13 bases. The germline V gene encodes CDR1 SGDLS and CDR2 YYNGEE. V dropped 3 bases and J dropped 8; count of bases not matched to a gene: 11. The CDR3 runs to 17 residues.

This clone was observed once. The chain carries TRBV6-1 and TRBJ1-6; weak D call: TRBD1 (6 bases). CDR1 and CDR2 from the germline V gene are MNHNS and SASEGT. This CDR3 contains 13 residues. V lost 8 bases and J lost 2, with 7 bases in between. CDR3 nucleotides: TGTGCCAGCGGGGGGCCCTATAATTCACCCCTCCACTTT. It specifies CASGGPYNSPLHF.

This clone was seen just once. This chain links TRBV6-4 with TRBJ1-1; D is unclear. The V gene's germline CDR1 is MRHNA and CDR2 SNTAGT. V lost 2 bases and J lost 0, with 4 bases in between. CDR3 length: 13 residues. The CDR3 DNA is TGTGCCAGCAGTGACCGGATGAACACTGAAGCTTTCTTT. It codes for CASSDRMNTEAFF.

The chain joins TRBV28 to TRBJ1-5; D unresolved. Germline V gene sequence: CDR1 MDHEN, CDR2 SYDVKM. This CDR3 contains 15 residues. The V end was cut by 3 bases, the J end by 0 bases, with 9 bases between. The CDR3 sequence: CASSFRRHSNQPQHF. In DNA, the CDR3 is TGTGCCAGCAGTTTTAGGCGGCATAGCAATCAGCCCCAGCATTTT.

The chain is built from TRBV4-1 and TRBJ2-1; 14 nucleotides align to TRBD2. CDR3 length equals 15 residues. Germline V CDR1 and CDR2: MGHRA, YSYEKL. Trimming cost V 3 bases and J 7 bases; bases outside gene matches: 2. CDR3 in DNA: TGCGCCAGCAGCCAGAGACTAGCGGGGGGGAATGAGCAGTTCTTC. Its translation: CASSQRLAGGNEQFF.

The chain links TRBV6-1 to TRBJ1-5; unclear D gene. The CDR3 runs 15 residues. Germline CDR1 is MNHNS and CDR2 is SASEGT. The V gene lost 5 bases and the J gene lost 2 bases, with 13 bases spanning the gap. The CDR3 loop reads CASSLSALGNQPQHF. The CDR3 coding sequence is TGTGCCAGCAGTTTGTCTGCCCTGGGCAATCAGCCCCAGCATTTT.

Written as DNA, the CDR3 is TGTGCCAGCAGCTTATCTCCAAGGGGACAGGGACGGTACGAGCAGTACTTC. This codes for CASSLSPRGQGRYEQYF. The chain employs TRBV11-2 and TRBJ2-7; 9 bases match TRBD1. The germline CDR1 and CDR2 sequences are SGHAT and FQNNGV. This CDR3 is built from 17 residues. The junction had 12 bases not matched to a gene; V was cut back by 2 bases and J by 4 bases.

The gene calls are TRBV30 and TRBJ2-5, with D perhaps given as TRBD1 or TRBD2 (5 bases each). This CDR3 comprises 15 residues. The V gene's germline CDR1 is GTSNPN and CDR2 SVGIG (reference sequence). Trimming stripped 2 bases from V and 2 bases from J, with 15 bases between. Written as DNA, the CDR3 is TGTGCCTGGAGTTTGGCTGGGACGGTACAAGAGACCCAGTACTTC. This encodes CAWSLAGTVQETQYF.

The chain uses TRBV18 and TRBJ1-1, with D uncertain. The CDR3 loop spans 13 amino acids. Germline V lookup: CDR1 KGHSH, CDR2 LQKENI. The V and J ends lost 2 bases and 1 base respectively, with 5 bases between them. CDR3: CASSPVENTEAFF. Written as DNA, the CDR3 is TGTGCCAGCTCACCAGTTGAGAACACTGAAGCTTTCTTT.

CDR3 sequence: CASLASRTPSDEQYF. CDR3 DNA: TGTGCCAGCCTGGCCTCTCGGACCCCCTCGGACGAGCAGTACTTC. This rearrangement joins TRBV28 to TRBJ2-5; the D is unclear. TRBJ2-7 explains the end of the DNA better; the J call may be wrong. The V gene's germline CDR1 is MDHEN and CDR2 SYDVKM. This CDR3 has 15 amino acids.

V is TRBV7-6 and J is TRBJ1-1, with D possibly matching TRBD1 (5 bases). The V end lost 4 bases, the J end lost 0 bases, and 12 bases lay between the germline ends. CDR3 length: 15 residues. Looked up from germline, CDR1 is SGHVS and CDR2 is FNYEAQ. As DNA, the CDR3 is TGTGCCAGCAGCTCGGACACTTTTATGAACACTGAAGCTTTCTTT. It translates to CASSSDTFMNTEAFF. Supplemented by reference TRBV7-6 and TRBJ1-1, the full variable domain reads GAGVSQSPRYKVTKRGQDVALRCDPISGHVSLYWYRQALGQGPEFLTYFNYEAQQDKSGLPNDRFSAERPEGSISTLTIQRTEQRDSAMYRCASSSDTFMNTEAFFGQGTRLTVV.

This clone was seen a handful of times. The V call is TRBV30, the J call TRBJ1-1, with a tentative D call TRBD1 (5 bases). Between the trimmed V and J ends, which lost 2 bases and 1 base, there was a span of 11 bases. CDR1 and CDR2 from the germline V gene are GTSNPN and SVGIG (reference sequence). CDR3 length: 14 residues. The CDR3, as DNA: TGTGCCTGGAGTCCGGGACGTCGGAACACTGAAGCTTTCTTT. It is translated as CAWSPGRRNTEAFF.

The chain is built from TRBV7-9 and TRBJ1-1; D not certain. Germline V CDR1 and CDR2: SEHNR, FQNEAQ (reference sequence). Trimming stripped 5 bases from V and 1 base from J, with 14 bases between. This CDR3 has 15 residues. CDR3 residues: CASSLGPIPNTEAFF. The CDR3 DNA reads TGTGCCAGCAGCCTAGGACCTATCCCGAACACTGAAGCTTTCTTT. The full variable domain, in which reference TRBV7-9 and TRBJ1-1 provide the parts outside the CDR3, is DTGVSQNPRHKITKRGQNVTFRCDPISEHNRLYWYRQTLGQGPEFLTYFQNEAQLEKSRLLSDRFSAERPKGSFSTLEIQRTEQGDSAMYLCASSLGPIPNTEAFFGQGTRLTVV.

The chain combines TRBV19 with TRBJ1-4; possibly TRBD1 for D (5 bases). Per germline, CDR1 LNHDA and CDR2 SQIVND (reference sequence). V dropped 2 bases and J dropped 0 bases, with 25 bases sitting between them. The CDR3 contains 21 residues. CDR3: CASSIKGTRSLFQATNEKLFF. Here the CDR3 DNA reads TGTGCCAGTAGTATAAAGGGGACGAGGAGCTTGTTCCAAGCAACTAATGAAAAACTGTTTTTT.

The J gene is TRBJ2-5, the V gene TRBV12-5; D is unclear. Germline assignment: CDR1 LGHNT and CDR2 FRNRAP. Trimming took 3 bases from V and 2 from J, leaving 10 bases between them. The CDR3 has 14 residues. The CDR3, as DNA: TGTGCTAGTGGTTTAGGCGGCTCGCAAGAGACCCAGTACTTC. Protein: CASGLGGSQETQYF.

The V and J genes are TRBV19 and TRBJ2-2, with TRBD2 identical over 11 bases. V shed 6 bases, J shed 4 bases, and the junction held 7 bases outside the gene matches. Germline CDR1 and CDR2: LNHDA and SQIVND (reference sequence). The CDR3 totals 16 residues. The CDR3 bases are TGTGCCAGTAGAGCTAGCGGGGGGTCGGGCACCGGGGAGCTGTTTTTT. This codes for CASRASGGSGTGELFF.

V and J are TRBV7-9 and TRBJ1-6; possible D gene TRBD1, 5 bases. There are 15 residues in the CDR3. Germline V gene lookup returns CDR1 SEHNR and CDR2 FQNEAQ (reference sequence). Between the trimmed V and J ends, which lost 2 bases and 7 bases, there was a span of 12 bases. CDR3 loop: CASSLRGPRNSPLHF. The CDR3 DNA sequence: TGTGCCAGCAGCTTAAGGGGACCACGGAATTCACCCCTCCACTTT.